The present entry profiles one T cell receptor beta chain with its context. This entry belongs to a study of blood T cell repertoires in COVID-19. Authors' analysis steps: How many nucleated cells were present was estimated from reference gene primer amplification. Here immunoSEQ multiplex PCR was the method, and the copy in TCRdb shows in-frame clones only, minus some. The DNA gave D and trimming, while V, J and clone size come from that table. The table shows roughly 140,000 clones, with 88% occurring only once. The sequence was obtained from a man between 65 and 79 years old with acute or convalescent COVID-19. The sequencing input was peripheral blood.

CDR3 sequence: CASSLDRRRRGTGELFF. CDR3 DNA: TGTGCCAGCAGCTTAGATAGGCGCCGCCGGGGCACCGGGGAGCTGTTTTTT. V usage is TRBV11-2 and J usage is TRBJ2-2; D is perhaps TRBD2 (5 bases). Trimming stripped 0 bases from V and 4 bases from J, with 15 bases between. Germline lookup yields CDR1 SGHAT and CDR2 FQNNGV. This CDR3 comprises 17 residues.